This TCR beta chain was sequenced during a study of blood T cell repertoires in COVID-19. Background on the study: From the United States, Italy and Spain came samples of acute and convalescent COVID-19.

V was shortened by 4 bases and J by 11 bases, with 15 bases between the two germline ends. The CDR3 consists of 14 residues. From germline, CDR1 is MRHNA and CDR2 SNTAGT. TCRdb's table, derived via immunoSEQ multiplex PCR, lists solely in-frame clones and lacks some. The sample includes about 63,000 clones, 80% to 95% of them seen just once. The origin of this receptor is a man aged 50 or older with active COVID-19. V gene TRBV6-4 combines with J gene TRBJ1-6; D possibly corresponds to TRBD1 (5 bases). The sequencing sample was made of peripheral blood. CDR3 coding DNA: TGTGCCAGCAGTGGGGACTTATTCAAGGCACCCCTCCACTTT. This codes for CASSGDLFKAPLHF.